The 2 T cell receptor beta chains below all came from one sample that was sequenced in a study of PD-L1 blockade in urothelial cancer. The protocol was immunoSEQ multiplex PCR, while the TCRdb copy is restricted to in-frame clones and leaves out a portion. The sample has about 40,000 clones, around 88% seen once. The time point was: peripheral blood 6 weeks after treatment start. The source material was PBMCs, sampled around atezolizumab (anti-PD-L1) treatment. Every receptor here comes from a man aged 55 to 70 with urothelial cancer.

J is TRBJ1-1 and V is TRBV18; D may be TRBD1 (6 bases). The germline V gene encodes CDR1 KGHSH and CDR2 LQKENI. CDR3 length: 15 residues. Deletions cut 3 bases from V and 1 base from J, with 12 bases between. The CDR3 spells CASSPPGHQNTEAFF. CDR3 sequence (DNA): TGTGCCAGCTCACCGCCGGGACATCAGAACACTGAAGCTTTCTTT.

The chain joins TRBV7-2 to TRBJ2-3, with 7 bases lining up with TRBD1. The germline gives CDR1 SGHTA, CDR2 FQGNSA. The junction had 11 bases not matched to a gene; V was cut back by 5 bases and J by 3 bases. CDR3 length: 16 residues. DNA of the CDR3: TGTGCCAGCAGCCAGAGACAGGGTGGGAGTACAGATACGCAGTATTTT. Amino acid sequence: CASSQRQGGSTDTQYF.